The 11 T cell receptor beta chains given below trace back to one sample, sequenced in a study of shared clonotypes between healthy human individuals. Here immunoSEQ multiplex PCR was the method, and the copy in TCRdb shows in-frame clones only, minus some. The repertoire includes about 2.4 million clones, approximately 94% of them detected once, and 0.11% to 0.15% sits in the top ten. Sequencing was carried out using naive CD4+ T cells sorted from blood. Documented subset: CD45RA+ positively selected. These receptor sequences come from a man aged 18 to 29 in good health.

On this clone: This sample also contains other DNA sequences that code for the same CDR3. DNA for the CDR3: TGCGCCAGCAGCTTGGGTTCTAGCGGGGGCCAAGAGACCCAGTACTTC. This codes for CASSLGSSGGQETQYF. The V and J genes are TRBV5-1 and TRBJ2-5; the match to TRBD2 covers 10 bases. Losses at the gene ends were 0 bases for V and 1 base for J; bases not matched to a gene: 3. This CDR3 comprises 16 residues. CDR1 is SGHRS and CDR2 is YFSETQ in the germline V gene.

This clone was seen a single time. DNA for the CDR3: TGTGCCAGTGACAGGGGGGGAATCTCCTACGAGCAGTACTTC. The encoded protein is CASDRGGISYEQYF. This rearrangement joins TRBV6-1 to TRBJ2-7, with 9 bases identical to TRBD1. The ends lost 9 bases at V and 0 bases at J; junction bases unmatched: 6. The germline CDR1 and CDR2 sequences are MNHNS and SASEGT. The CDR3 totals 14 residues.

Of note for this clone: Distinct nucleotide sequences in the sample also encode this CDR3. The chain employs TRBV5-1 and TRBJ2-3; D ambiguous. The V gene lost 0 bases and the J gene lost 0 bases, with 11 bases spanning the gap. Germline CDR1 SGHRS, CDR2 YFSETQ. The CDR3 is made up of 16 amino acids. The CDR3 is CASSLVPDLSTDTQYF. The CDR3 DNA sequence: TGCGCCAGCAGCTTGGTGCCGGACCTTAGCACAGATACGCAGTATTTT.

The chain employs TRBV5-6 and TRBJ2-7; 8 bases agree with TRBD1. Germline CDR1 and CDR2: SGHDT and YYEEEE. The CDR3 contains 15 residues. Trimming took 1 base from V and 2 from J; bases not matched to a gene: 5. The CDR3 loop reads CASSLQGAPTYEQYF. The CDR3 DNA follows: TGTGCCAGCAGCTTGCAGGGGGCTCCCACCTACGAGCAGTACTTC.

V is TRBV13 and J is TRBJ2-3, with TRBD2 matching over 8 bases. Per the germline V gene, CDR1 is PRHDT and CDR2 is FYEKMQ (reference sequence). Trimming removed 5 bases from V and 3 bases from J; junction bases left unmatched: 10. This CDR3 contains 16 residues. The DNA of the CDR3 is TGTGCCAGCAGCCCCAAGCGGGAGTCGATGACAGATACGCAGTATTTT. Protein sequence: CASSPKRESMTDTQYF.

This clone was recorded only once. This sequence joins TRBV10-2 and TRBJ1-5; 8 bases agree with TRBD1. The germline V gene encodes CDR1 WSHSY and CDR2 SAAADI. CDR3 size: 16 residues. The V gene end was trimmed by 6 bases and the J gene end by 0 bases; junction bases not matched to a gene: 7. CDR3 amino acids: CASSGQGWYSNQPQHF. In nucleotides, the CDR3 is TGCGCCAGCAGCGGACAGGGCTGGTATAGCAATCAGCCCCAGCATTTT.

The chain joins TRBV5-4 to TRBJ2-1, with TRBD2 matching over 9 bases. Germline V CDR1 and CDR2: SGHNT, YYREEE (reference sequence). The trim removed 8 bases at V and 0 bases at J, leaving 6 bases unmatched. The CDR3 has 15 residues. For the CDR3, the DNA is TGTGCCAGTCTGCGGGGGGGTACCTCCTACAATGAGCAGTTCTTC. Protein product: CASLRGGTSYNEQFF.

The V and J genes are TRBV10-2 and TRBJ1-2; 12 nucleotides align to TRBD1. The CDR3 consists of 14 residues. V lost 8 bases, J lost 7 bases, and 8 bases stayed unmatched. The germline gives CDR1 WSHSY, CDR2 SAAADI. CDR3 sequence reads: CASHRGQGATGYTF. CDR3 sequence (DNA): TGCGCCAGCCACCGGGGACAGGGGGCGACTGGCTACACCTTC.

The chain links TRBV4-3 to TRBJ1-4, with a tentative D call TRBD1 (5 bases). V lost 0 bases, J lost 4 bases, and 12 bases lay in between. Germline values: CDR1 LGHNA, CDR2 YSLEER. The CDR3 runs to 16 residues. The CDR3 DNA reads as TGCGCCAGCAGCCAAGAACTCAGGGCCGGTAATGAAAAACTGTTTTTT. Its protein is CASSQELRAGNEKLFF.

In nucleotides, the CDR3 is TGTGCCAGCAGTCCGGGACTAGCGGGAAGCAATGAGCAGTTCTTC. It encodes CASSPGLAGSNEQFF. V gene TRBV27 combines with J gene TRBJ2-1; 13 bases agree with TRBD2. J was trimmed by 6 bases and V by 5 bases; bases with no gene match: 4. The CDR3 totals 15 residues. Per the germline V gene, CDR1 is MNHEY and CDR2 is SMNVEV (reference sequence).

For this clone: This sample includes further DNA sequences coding for the same CDR3. The gene calls are TRBV25-1 and TRBJ1-6; D gene ambiguous. The CDR3 covers 13 residues. Germline loops: CDR1 MGHDK, CDR2 SYGVNS. V was shortened by 6 bases and J by 4 bases, with 7 bases between the two germline ends. The CDR3 loop reads CASRDPYNSPLHF. The CDR3 DNA reads as TGTGCCAGCAGGGACCCTTATAATTCACCCCTCCACTTT.